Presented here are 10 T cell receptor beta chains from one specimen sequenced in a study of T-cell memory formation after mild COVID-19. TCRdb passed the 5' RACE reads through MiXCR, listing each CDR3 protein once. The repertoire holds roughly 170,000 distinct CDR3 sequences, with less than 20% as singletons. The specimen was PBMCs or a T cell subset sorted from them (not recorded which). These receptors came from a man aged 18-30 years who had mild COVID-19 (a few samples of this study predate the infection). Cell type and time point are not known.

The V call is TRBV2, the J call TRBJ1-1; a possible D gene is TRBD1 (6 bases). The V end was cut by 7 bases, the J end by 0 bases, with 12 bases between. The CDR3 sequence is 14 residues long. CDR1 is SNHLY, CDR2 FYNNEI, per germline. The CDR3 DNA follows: TGTGCCAGCAACTTACAGGGTATGAACACTGAAGCTTTCTTT. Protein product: CASNLQGMNTEAFF.

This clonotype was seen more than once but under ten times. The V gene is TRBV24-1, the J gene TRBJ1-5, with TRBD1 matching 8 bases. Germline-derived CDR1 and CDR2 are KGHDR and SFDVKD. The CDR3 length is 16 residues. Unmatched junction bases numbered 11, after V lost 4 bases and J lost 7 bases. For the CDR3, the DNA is TGTGCCACCAGTGACCCAGGACAGGGAAGTTTCCAGCCCCAGCATTTT. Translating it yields CATSDPGQGSFQPQHF.

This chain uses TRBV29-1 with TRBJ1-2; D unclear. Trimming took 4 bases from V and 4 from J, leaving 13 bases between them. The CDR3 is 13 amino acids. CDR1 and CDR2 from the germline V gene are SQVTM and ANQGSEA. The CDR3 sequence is CSVGAGSLYGYTF. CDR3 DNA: TGCAGCGTTGGAGCCGGGTCCCTCTATGGCTACACCTTC.

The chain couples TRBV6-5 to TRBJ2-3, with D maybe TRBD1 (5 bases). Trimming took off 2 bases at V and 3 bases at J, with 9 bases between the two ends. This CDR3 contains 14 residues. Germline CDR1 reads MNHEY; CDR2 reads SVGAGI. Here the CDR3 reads CASSYQGVTDTQYF. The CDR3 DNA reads TGTGCCAGCAGTTACCAGGGTGTAACAGATACGCAGTATTTT.

The CDR3 DNA follows: TGTGCCAGCAGTGCAGGGGCGGGAGGCAATCAGCCCCAGCATTTT. Translated, it gives CASSAGAGGNQPQHF. The chain couples TRBV2 to TRBJ1-5; D is perhaps TRBD1 (6 bases). Germline CDR1 is SNHLY and CDR2 is FYNNEI. The germline V and J ends were trimmed by 4 bases and 2 bases, with 12 bases remaining between them. CDR3 length equals 15 residues. The whole variable domain, remainder taken from reference TRBV2 and TRBJ1-5, is EPEVTQTPSHQVTQMGQEVILRCVPISNHLYFYWYRQILGQKVEFLVSFYNNEISEKSEIFDDQFSVERPDGSNFTLKIRSTKLEDSAMYFCASSAGAGGNQPQHFGDGTRLSIL.

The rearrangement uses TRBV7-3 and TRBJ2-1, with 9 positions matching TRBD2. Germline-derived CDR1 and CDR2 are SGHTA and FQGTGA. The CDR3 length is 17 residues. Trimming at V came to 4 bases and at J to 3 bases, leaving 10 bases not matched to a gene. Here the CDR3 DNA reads TGTGCCAGCAGCTCCCCCGCCGGGACTAGCAGCTACAATGAGCAGTTCTTC. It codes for CASSSPAGTSSYNEQFF.

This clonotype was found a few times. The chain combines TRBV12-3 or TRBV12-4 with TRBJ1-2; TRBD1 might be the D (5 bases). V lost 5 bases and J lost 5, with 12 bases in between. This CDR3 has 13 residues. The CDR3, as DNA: TGTGCCAGCAGTACAGGTGTGGGTTATGGCTACACCTTC. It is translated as CASSTGVGYGYTF.

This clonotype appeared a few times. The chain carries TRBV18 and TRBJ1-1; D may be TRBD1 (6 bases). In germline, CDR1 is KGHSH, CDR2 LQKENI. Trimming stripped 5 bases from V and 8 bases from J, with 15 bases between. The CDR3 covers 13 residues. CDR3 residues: CASSIIGTTEAFF. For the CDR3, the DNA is TGTGCCAGCTCAATTATCGGGACAACAGAAGCTTTCTTT.

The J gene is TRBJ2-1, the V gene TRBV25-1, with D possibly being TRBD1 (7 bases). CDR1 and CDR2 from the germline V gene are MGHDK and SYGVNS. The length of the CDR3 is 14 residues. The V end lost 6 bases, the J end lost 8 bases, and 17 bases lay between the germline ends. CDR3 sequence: CASRGGQLQDEQFF. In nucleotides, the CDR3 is TGTGCCAGCAGGGGGGGACAGCTCCAAGATGAGCAGTTCTTC. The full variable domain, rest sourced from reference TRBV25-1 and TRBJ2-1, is EADIYQTPRYLVIGTGKKITLECSQTMGHDKMYWYQQDPGMELHLIHYSYGVNSTEKGDLSSESTVSRIRTEHFPLTLESARPSHTSQYLCASRGGQLQDEQFFGPGTRLTVL.

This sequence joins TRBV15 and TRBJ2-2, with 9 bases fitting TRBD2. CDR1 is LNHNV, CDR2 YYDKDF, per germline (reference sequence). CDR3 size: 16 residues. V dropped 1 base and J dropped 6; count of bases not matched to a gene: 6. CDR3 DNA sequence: TGTGCCACCAGCAGAGTCGGCGGGGGGGTACCCGGGGAGCTGTTTTTT. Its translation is CATSRVGGGVPGELFF.